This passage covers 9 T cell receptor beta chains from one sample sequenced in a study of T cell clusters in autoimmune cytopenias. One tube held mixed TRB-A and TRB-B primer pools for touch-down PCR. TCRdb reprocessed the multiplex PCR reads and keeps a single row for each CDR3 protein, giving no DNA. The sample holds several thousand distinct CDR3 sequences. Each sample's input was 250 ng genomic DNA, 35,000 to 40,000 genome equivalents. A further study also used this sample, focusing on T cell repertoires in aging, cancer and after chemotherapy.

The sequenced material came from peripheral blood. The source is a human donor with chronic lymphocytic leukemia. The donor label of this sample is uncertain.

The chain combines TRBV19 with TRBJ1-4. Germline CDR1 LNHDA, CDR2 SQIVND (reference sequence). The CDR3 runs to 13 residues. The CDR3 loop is CASSMVPNEKLFF.

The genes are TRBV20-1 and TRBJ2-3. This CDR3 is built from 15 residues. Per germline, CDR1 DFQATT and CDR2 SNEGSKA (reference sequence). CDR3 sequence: CSAIAAVSGTDTQYF.

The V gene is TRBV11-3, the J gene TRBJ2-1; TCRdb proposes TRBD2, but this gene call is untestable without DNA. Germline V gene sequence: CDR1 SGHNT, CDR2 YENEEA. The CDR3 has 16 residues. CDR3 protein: CASTRFSGGAANEQFF. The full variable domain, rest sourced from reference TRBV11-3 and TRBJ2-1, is EAGVVQSPRYKIIEKKQPVAFWCNPISGHNTLYWYLQNLGQGPELLIRYENEEAVDDSQLPKDRFSAERLKGVDSTLKIQPAELGDSAVYLCASTRFSGGAANEQFFGPGTRLTVL.

The CDR3 spells CASSLSGSTNEQFF. This chain links TRBV28 with TRBJ2-1. CDR3 size: 14 residues. From germline, CDR1 is MDHEN and CDR2 SYDVKM.

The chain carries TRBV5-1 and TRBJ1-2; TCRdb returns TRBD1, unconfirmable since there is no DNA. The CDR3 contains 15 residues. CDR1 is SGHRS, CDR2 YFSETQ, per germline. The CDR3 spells CASSWGTDPNYGYTF.

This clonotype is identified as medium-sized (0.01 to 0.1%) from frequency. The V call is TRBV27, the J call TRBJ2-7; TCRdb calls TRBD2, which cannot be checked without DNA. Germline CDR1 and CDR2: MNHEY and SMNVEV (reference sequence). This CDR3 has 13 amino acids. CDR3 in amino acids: CASSSEGRREQYF.

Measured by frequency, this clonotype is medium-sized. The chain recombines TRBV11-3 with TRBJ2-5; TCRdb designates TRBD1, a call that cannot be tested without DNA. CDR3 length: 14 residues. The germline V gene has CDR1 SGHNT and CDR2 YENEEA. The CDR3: CASSPYRPQETQYF.

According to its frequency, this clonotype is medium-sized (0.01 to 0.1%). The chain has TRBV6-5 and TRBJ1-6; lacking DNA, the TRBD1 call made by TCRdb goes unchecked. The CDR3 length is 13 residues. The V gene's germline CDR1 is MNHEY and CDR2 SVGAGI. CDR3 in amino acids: CATRDRGYSPLHF.

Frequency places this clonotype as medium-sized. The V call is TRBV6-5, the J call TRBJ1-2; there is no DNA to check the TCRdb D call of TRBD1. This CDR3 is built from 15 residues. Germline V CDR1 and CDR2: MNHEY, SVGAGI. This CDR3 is CASSWGQGGNYGYTF.